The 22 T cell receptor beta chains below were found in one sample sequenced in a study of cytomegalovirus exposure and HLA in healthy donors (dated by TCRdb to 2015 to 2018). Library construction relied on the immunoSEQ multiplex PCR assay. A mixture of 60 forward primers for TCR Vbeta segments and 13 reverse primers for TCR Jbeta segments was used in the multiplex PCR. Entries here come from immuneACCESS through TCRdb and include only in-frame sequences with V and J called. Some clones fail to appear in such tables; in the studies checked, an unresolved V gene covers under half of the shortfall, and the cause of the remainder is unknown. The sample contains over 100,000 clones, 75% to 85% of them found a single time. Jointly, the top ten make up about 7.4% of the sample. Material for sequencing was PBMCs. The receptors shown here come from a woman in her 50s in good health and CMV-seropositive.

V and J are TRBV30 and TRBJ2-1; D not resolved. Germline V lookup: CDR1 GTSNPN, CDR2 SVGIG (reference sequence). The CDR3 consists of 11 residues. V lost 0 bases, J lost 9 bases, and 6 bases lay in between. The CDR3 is CAWSVTAEQFF. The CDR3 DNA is TGTGCCTGGAGTGTAACTGCTGAGCAGTTCTTC. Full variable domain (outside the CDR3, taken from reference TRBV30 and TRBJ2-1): SQTIHQWPATLVQPVGSPLSLECTVEGTSNPNLYWYRQAAGRGLQLLFYSVGIGQISSEVPQNLSASRPQDRQFILSSKKLLLSDSGFYLCAWSVTAEQFFGPGTRLTVL.

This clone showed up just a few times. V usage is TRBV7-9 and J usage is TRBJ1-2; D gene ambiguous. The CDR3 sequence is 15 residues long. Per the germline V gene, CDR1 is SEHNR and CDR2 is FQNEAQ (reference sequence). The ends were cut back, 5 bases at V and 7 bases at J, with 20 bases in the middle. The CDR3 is CASSPPTGAASGYTF. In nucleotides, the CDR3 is TGTGCCAGCAGCCCTCCCACCGGAGCGGCTAGTGGCTACACCTTC.

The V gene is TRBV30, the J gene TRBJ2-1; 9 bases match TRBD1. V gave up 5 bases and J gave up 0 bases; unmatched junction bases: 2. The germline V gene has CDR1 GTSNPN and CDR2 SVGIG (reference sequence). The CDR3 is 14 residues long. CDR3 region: CAWGQGYSYNEQFF. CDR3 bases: TGTGCCTGGGGACAGGGGTACTCCTACAATGAGCAGTTCTTC.

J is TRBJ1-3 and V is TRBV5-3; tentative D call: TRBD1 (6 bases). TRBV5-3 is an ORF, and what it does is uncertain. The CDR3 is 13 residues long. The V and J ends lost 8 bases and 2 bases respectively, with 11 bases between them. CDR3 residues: CASGGSPGNTIYF. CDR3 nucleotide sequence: TGTGCCAGTGGGGGCAGTCCTGGAAACACCATATATTTT.

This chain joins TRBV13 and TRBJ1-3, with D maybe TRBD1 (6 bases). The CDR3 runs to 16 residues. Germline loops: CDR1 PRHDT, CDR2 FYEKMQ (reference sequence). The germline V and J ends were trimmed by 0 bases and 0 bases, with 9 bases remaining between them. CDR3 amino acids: CASSLGLQGSGNTIYF. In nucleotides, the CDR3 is TGTGCCAGCAGCTTAGGCCTACAGGGCTCTGGAAACACCATATATTTT.

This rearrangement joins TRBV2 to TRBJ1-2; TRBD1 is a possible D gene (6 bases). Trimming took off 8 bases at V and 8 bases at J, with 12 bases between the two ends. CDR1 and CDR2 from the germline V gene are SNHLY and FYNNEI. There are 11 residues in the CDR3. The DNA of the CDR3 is TGTGCCAGCGGAGGACAGAGCGGCTACACCTTC. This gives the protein CASGGQSGYTF.

CDR3 sequence (DNA): TGCGCCAGCAGCCATTTACCAAGCACCGCGAACACCGGGGAGCTGTTTTTT. Translating gives CASSHLPSTANTGELFF. The chain couples TRBV4-3 to TRBJ2-2; no firm D call. Trimming took 3 bases from V and 0 from J, leaving 14 bases between them. CDR1 is LGHNA and CDR2 is YSLEER in the germline V gene. The CDR3 sequence is 17 residues long.

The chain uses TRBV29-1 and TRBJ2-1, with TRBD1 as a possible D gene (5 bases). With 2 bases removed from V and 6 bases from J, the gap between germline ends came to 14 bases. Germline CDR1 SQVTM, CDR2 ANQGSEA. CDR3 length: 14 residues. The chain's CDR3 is CSVEKFGRANEQFF. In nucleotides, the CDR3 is TGCAGCGTTGAAAAATTTGGCAGGGCCAATGAGCAGTTCTTC.

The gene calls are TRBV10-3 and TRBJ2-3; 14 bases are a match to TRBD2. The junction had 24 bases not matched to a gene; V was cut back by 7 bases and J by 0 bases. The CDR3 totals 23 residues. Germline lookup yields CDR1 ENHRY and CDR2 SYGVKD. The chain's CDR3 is CAIMGNKFPGLAGGLISTDTQYF. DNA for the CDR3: TGTGCCATCATGGGGAACAAGTTCCCTGGACTAGCGGGAGGCCTGATTAGCACAGATACGCAGTATTTT.

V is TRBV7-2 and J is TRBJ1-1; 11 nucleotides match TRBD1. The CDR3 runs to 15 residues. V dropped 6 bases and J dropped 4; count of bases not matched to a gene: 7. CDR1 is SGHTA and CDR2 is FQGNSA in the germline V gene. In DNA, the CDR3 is TGTGCCAGCAGTCCATGGACAGGGGGCTTCACTGAAGCTTTCTTT. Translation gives CASSPWTGGFTEAFF.

The CDR3 protein is CASSWTSEVNEQFF. As DNA, the CDR3 is TGTGCCAGCAGCTGGACTAGCGAGGTCAATGAGCAGTTCTTC. The J gene is TRBJ2-1, the V gene TRBV13; 9 nucleotides agree with TRBD2. Trimming at V came to 4 bases and at J to 6 bases, leaving 4 bases not matched to a gene. Germline lookup yields CDR1 PRHDT and CDR2 FYEKMQ (reference sequence). The CDR3 extends over 14 amino acids.

The CDR3 sequence: CASSEDSGGGYTF. DNA for the CDR3: TGTGCCAGCAGTGAAGACTCAGGAGGGGGCTACACCTTC. The chain joins TRBV2 to TRBJ1-2; D unclear. Per germline, CDR1 SNHLY and CDR2 FYNNEI. V dropped 1 base and J dropped 8 bases, with 11 bases sitting between them. The CDR3 has 13 residues.

CDR3 in amino acids: CASSLEVVSVETQYF. CDR3 sequence (DNA): TGTGCCAGCAGCTTAGAAGTGGTTAGCGTGGAGACCCAGTACTTC. The chain is built from TRBV7-6 and TRBJ2-5, with TRBD2 as a possible D gene (5 bases). The germline CDR1 and CDR2 sequences are SGHVS and FNYEAQ. The CDR3 contains 15 residues. V was cut by 1 base and J by 5 bases, with 14 bases left in between.

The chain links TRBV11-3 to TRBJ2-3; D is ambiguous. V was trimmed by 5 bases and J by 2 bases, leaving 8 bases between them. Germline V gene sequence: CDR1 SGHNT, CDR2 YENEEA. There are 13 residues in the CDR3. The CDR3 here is CASSQAPTDTQYF. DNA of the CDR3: TGTGCCAGCAGCCAAGCCCCCACAGATACGCAGTATTTT. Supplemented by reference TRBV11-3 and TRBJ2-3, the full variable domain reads EAGVVQSPRYKIIEKKQPVAFWCNPISGHNTLYWYLQNLGQGPELLIRYENEEAVDDSQLPKDRFSAERLKGVDSTLKIQPAELGDSAVYLCASSQAPTDTQYFGPGTRLTVL.

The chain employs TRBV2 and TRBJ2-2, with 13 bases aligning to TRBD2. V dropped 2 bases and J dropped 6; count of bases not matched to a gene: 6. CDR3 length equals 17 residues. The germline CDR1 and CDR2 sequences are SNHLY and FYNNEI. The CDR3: CASSEYTSGRAAGELFF. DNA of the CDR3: TGTGCCAGCAGTGAATATACTAGCGGGAGGGCTGCCGGGGAGCTGTTTTTT.

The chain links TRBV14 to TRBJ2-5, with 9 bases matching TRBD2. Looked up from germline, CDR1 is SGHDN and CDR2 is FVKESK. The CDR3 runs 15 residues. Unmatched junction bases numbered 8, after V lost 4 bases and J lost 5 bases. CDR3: CASSPGGSGGETQYF. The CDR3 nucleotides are TGTGCCAGCAGCCCCGGTGGTAGCGGGGGTGAGACCCAGTACTTC.

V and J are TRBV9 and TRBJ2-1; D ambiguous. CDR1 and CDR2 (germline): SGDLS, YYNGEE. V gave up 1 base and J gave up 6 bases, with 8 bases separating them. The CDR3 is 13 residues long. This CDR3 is CASSVTETNEQFF. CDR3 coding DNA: TGTGCCAGCAGCGTAACTGAAACCAATGAGCAGTTCTTC.

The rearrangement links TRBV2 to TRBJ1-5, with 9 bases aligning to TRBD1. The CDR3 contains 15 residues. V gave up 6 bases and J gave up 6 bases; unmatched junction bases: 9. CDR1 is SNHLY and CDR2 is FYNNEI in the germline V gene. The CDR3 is CASSERTGVFQPQHF. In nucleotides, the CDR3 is TGTGCCAGCAGCGAACGGACAGGGGTATTTCAGCCCCAGCATTTT.

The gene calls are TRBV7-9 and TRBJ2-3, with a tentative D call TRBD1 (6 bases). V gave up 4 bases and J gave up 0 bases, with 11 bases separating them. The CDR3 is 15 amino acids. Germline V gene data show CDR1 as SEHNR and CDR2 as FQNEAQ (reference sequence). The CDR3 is CASSSGQFSTDTQYF. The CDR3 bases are TGTGCCAGCAGCTCAGGACAGTTTAGCACAGATACGCAGTATTTT.

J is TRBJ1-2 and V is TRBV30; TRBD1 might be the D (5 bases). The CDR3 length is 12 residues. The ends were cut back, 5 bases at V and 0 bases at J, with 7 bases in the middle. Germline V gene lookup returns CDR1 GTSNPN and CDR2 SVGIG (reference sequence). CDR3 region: CAWDSSNYGYTF. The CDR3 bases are TGTGCCTGGGACAGTTCTAACTATGGCTACACCTTC.

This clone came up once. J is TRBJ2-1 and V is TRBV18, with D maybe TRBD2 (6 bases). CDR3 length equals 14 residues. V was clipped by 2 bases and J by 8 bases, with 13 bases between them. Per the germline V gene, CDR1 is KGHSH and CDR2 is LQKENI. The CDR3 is CASSPWRGPDEQFF. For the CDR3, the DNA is TGTGCCAGCTCACCATGGAGGGGCCCGGATGAGCAGTTCTTC.

The CDR3 DNA follows: TGTGCCAGTAGTACCCGGACAGGACTTATTCAGTACTTC. It encodes CASSTRTGLIQYF. The V call is TRBV19, the J call TRBJ2-4, with TRBD1 identical over 7 bases. The V gene end was trimmed by 4 bases and the J gene end by 10 bases; junction bases not matched to a gene: 7. Per germline, CDR1 LNHDA and CDR2 SQIVND (reference sequence). CDR3 length equals 13 residues. Complete variable domain (other parts from reference TRBV19 and TRBJ2-4): DGGITQSPKYLFRKEGQNVTLSCEQNLNHDAMYWYRQDPGQGLRLIYYSQIVNDFQKGDIAEGYSVSREKKESFPLTVTSAQKNPTAFYLCASSTRTGLIQYFGAGTRLSVL.